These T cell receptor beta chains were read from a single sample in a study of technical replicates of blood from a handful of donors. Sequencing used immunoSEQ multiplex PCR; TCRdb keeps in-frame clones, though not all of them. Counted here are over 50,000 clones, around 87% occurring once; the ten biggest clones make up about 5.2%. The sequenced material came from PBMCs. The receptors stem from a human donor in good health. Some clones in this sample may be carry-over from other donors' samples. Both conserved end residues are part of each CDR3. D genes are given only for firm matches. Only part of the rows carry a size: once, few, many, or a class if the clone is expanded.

CASSLGMTSGVEDTQYF,TGCGCCAGCAGCTTGGGGATGACTAGCGGGGTGGAGGATACGCAGTATTTT,-,TRBV5-1,TRBD2,TRBJ2-3
CAWMGTSTEAFF,TGTGCCTGGATGGGGACAAGCACTGAAGCTTTCTTT,-,TRBV30,-,TRBJ1-1
CASKLNVNTEAFF,TGTGCCAGCAAGCTGAATGTGAACACTGAAGCTTTCTTT,-,TRBV2,-,TRBJ1-1
CASSQDVGSGNEQYF,TGCGCCAGCAGCCAAGATGTTGGTAGCGGGAACGAGCAGTACTTC,-,TRBV4-3,TRBD2,TRBJ2-7
CASSWERGPQETQYF,TGTGCCAGCAGCTGGGAGCGGGGGCCTCAAGAGACCCAGTACTTC,-,TRBV5-6,TRBD2,TRBJ2-5
CASSVSGELFF,TGTGCCAGCAGCGTCTCCGGGGAGCTGTTTTTT,few,TRBV9,-,TRBJ2-2
CASSTPRTGGGYEQYF,TGTGCCAGTAGTACCCCTCGGACAGGGGGCGGTTACGAGCAGTACTTC,-,TRBV19,TRBD1,TRBJ2-7
CASPRGKGPGGYTF,TGCGCCAGCCCCCGGGGGAAGGGGCCTGGTGGCTACACCTTC,-,TRBV10-1,-,TRBJ1-2
CAISGPSGRWEGYEQYF,TGTGCCATCAGTGGACCGAGCGGGCGCTGGGAGGGCTACGAGCAGTACTTC,-,TRBV10-3,TRBD2,TRBJ2-7
CSVGTSTDTQYF,TGCAGCGTTGGGACTAGCACAGATACGCAGTATTTT,-,TRBV29-1,-,TRBJ2-3
CASSPGTVSSYGYTF,TGTGCCAGCAGCCCCGGGACAGTATCTTCCTATGGCTACACCTTC,-,TRBV7-9,TRBD1,TRBJ1-2
CASSELAGGPDTQYF,TGTGCCAGCAGTGAACTAGCGGGGGGGCCAGATACGCAGTATTTT,few,TRBV6-1,TRBD2,TRBJ2-3
CAWSIVGGADTQYF,TGTGCCTGGAGTATTGTGGGAGGCGCAGATACGCAGTATTTT,-,TRBV30,-,TRBJ2-3
CASSIDRQSATRPPLRFNEKLFF,TGTGCCAGTAGTATAGATCGCCAGTCAGCAACCCGGCCGCCTCTCAGGTTTAATGAAAAACTGTTTTTT,-,TRBV19,-,TRBJ1-4
CAWSRRGTEAFF,TGTGCCTGGAGTAGACGAGGCACTGAAGCTTTCTTT,-,TRBV30,-,TRBJ1-1
CASSPAGVGTNEKLFF,TGTGCCAGCTCACCGGCGGGGGTTGGAACTAATGAAAAACTGTTTTTT,-,TRBV18,-,TRBJ1-4
CASSLSRTGNRGYTF,TGCGCCAGCAGCCTCTCCCGGACAGGGAATAGGGGCTACACCTTC,-,TRBV4-3,TRBD1,TRBJ1-2
CASSPDRARGSKNIQYF,TGTGCCAGCAGCCCGGACAGGGCACGAGGGTCCAAAAACATTCAGTACTTC,-,TRBV5-5,TRBD1,TRBJ2-4
CASSPSGGTGKGDTQYF,TGTGCCAGCAGTCCCTCCGGGGGGACAGGGAAGGGAGATACGCAGTATTTT,-,TRBV28,TRBD1,TRBJ2-3
CASSLTGQGSTGELFF,TGTGCCAGCAGCTTGACGGGACAGGGGAGCACCGGGGAGCTGTTTTTT,once,TRBV7-9,TRBD1,TRBJ2-2
CASSQSSRTSGDTGELFF,TGTGCCAGCAGTCAATCGAGTAGAACTAGCGGGGACACCGGGGAGCTGTTTTTT,-,TRBV6-4,TRBD2,TRBJ2-2
CATSRGRGQGQPQHF,TGTGCCACCAGCAGAGGCAGGGGGCAAGGTCAGCCCCAGCATTTT,-,TRBV15,TRBD1,TRBJ1-5
CAWAPKARAFF,TGTGCCTGGGCACCCAAAGCGAGGGCTTTCTTT,few,TRBV30,-,TRBJ1-1
CAIGLAGGTYEQYF,TGTGCCATCGGACTAGCGGGAGGAACCTACGAGCAGTACTTC,-,TRBV10-3,TRBD2,TRBJ2-7
CASKKQGQGNQPQHF,TGTGCCAGCAAAAAACAGGGTCAGGGGAATCAGCCCCAGCATTTT,-,TRBV19,-,TRBJ1-5
CASRDSGGASYEQYF,TGTGCCAGCAGAGATAGCGGGGGGGCCTCCTACGAGCAGTACTTC,few,TRBV5-4,TRBD2,TRBJ2-7
CASSSPRGNGYTF,TGTGCCAGCAGTTCCCCTCGGGGTAATGGCTACACCTTC,few,TRBV7-9,-,TRBJ1-2
CASSEYRGSYEKLFF,TGTGCCAGCAGTGAATATAGGGGGTCGTATGAAAAACTGTTTTTT,-,TRBV25-1,-,TRBJ1-4
CASSLGYAGGRADTQYF,TGTGCCAGCAGCTTAGGGTATGCGGGGGGCCGGGCAGATACGCAGTATTTT,-,TRBV7-9,TRBD2,TRBJ2-3
CASGGRNNEQFF,TGTGCCAGTGGTGGTAGAAACAATGAGCAGTTCTTC,once,TRBV5-4,-,TRBJ2-1
CASKPDTNSFQPQHF,TGTGCCAGTAAACCCGACACAAACTCTTTTCAGCCCCAGCATTTT,-,TRBV19,-,TRBJ1-5
CSASAGNTIYF,TGCAGTGCTAGTGCGGGGAACACCATATATTTT,-,TRBV20-1,-,TRBJ1-3
CASSPQGWGSPLHF,TGTGCCAGCTCACCGCAGGGGTGGGGATCACCCCTCCACTTT,-,TRBV18,-,TRBJ1-6
CASSPGQGRGYTF,TGTGCCAGCAGCCCAGGACAGGGAAGGGGCTACACCTTC,few,TRBV27,TRBD1,TRBJ1-2
CASSFDRKNTEAFF,TGTGCCAGCAGTTTCGACAGAAAGAACACTGAAGCTTTCTTT,once,TRBV6-6,-,TRBJ1-1
CASSLGQGLNYGYTF,TGTGCCAGCAGCTTAGGACAGGGGTTGAACTATGGCTACACCTTC,few,TRBV7-6,TRBD1,TRBJ1-2
CASSLRTSGSNGGEQYF,TGTGCCAGCTCACTCCGGACTAGCGGGAGTAATGGTGGCGAGCAGTACTTC,-,TRBV18,TRBD2,TRBJ2-7
CASSRAGSPYEQYF,TGTGCCAGCTCACGAGCGGGATCCCCCTACGAGCAGTACTTC,-,TRBV18,TRBD2,TRBJ2-7
CASSQDWGDVAARKQYF,TGCGCCAGCAGCCAAGATTGGGGTGATGTAGCGGCCCGTAAGCAGTACTTC,-,TRBV4-1,-,TRBJ2-7
CASSPGHVQETQYF,TGTGCCAGCAGCCCCGGACACGTCCAAGAGACCCAGTACTTC,-,TRBV7-6,-,TRBJ2-5